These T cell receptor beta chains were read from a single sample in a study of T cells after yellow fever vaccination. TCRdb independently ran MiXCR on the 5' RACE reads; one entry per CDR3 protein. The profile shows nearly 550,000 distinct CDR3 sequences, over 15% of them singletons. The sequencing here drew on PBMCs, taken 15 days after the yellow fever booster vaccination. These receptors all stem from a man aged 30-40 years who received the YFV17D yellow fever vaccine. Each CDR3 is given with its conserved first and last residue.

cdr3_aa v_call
CASSQGARGGELFF TRBV10-2
CASILGPTPRETQYF TRBV6-1
CSARDDGTDTQYF TRBV20-1
CSVVPSGRPPETQYF TRBV29-1
CSARDFHRESTDTQYF TRBV20-1
CASSATAAGGKETQYF TRBV9
CASSLEPPGETQYF TRBV5-1
CASSQGGLAANEQFF TRBV6-1
CSAQQGEQPQHF TRBV20-1
CASSPRGLGSHEQYF TRBV23-1
CASSQEARSYEQYF TRBV3-1
CASSVLGTGSTGELFF TRBV9
CATSSQGDNQPQHF TRBV15
CATSRDPAGGFYNEQFF TRBV15
CASSEREGFQETQYF TRBV2
CASSLATGDNEQFF TRBV5-1
CSVQRRGYEQYF TRBV20-1
CSANIPNLAKNIQYF TRBV20-1
CSAKGIGFEETQYF TRBV20-1
CSATDGSRVAGFNEQFF TRBV20-1
CASSQEYRTNQGGALFF TRBV4-2
CASSYRLGTRIYNEQFF TRBV6-2/TRBV6-3
CASKQSGGQVEKLFF TRBV6-1
CAIQMTGTSLLKYF TRBV7-2
CATSILGGLYNEQFF TRBV15
CASSLTSLNIQYF TRBV7-3
CASKATSANNEQFF TRBV5-1
CSARDRSYDEQYF TRBV29-1
CASAPLAGANTGELFF TRBV13
CSASVPGGGELFF TRBV20-1
CASSLRQTYEQYF TRBV7-2
CASSTTSAPYEQYF TRBV7-9
CSAWTGSGYTF TRBV20-1
CASSQDIRPYEQYF TRBV4-1
CSARDLTSGGNRYEQFF TRBV20-1
CASSSPLAGSTDTQYF TRBV12-3/TRBV12-4